The 6 T cell receptor beta chains presented below share a single source sample, sequenced in a study of GPR56 and killer-like receptors on CD4 memory cells (dated by TCRdb to between 2018 and 2021). Sequencing was performed on an Illumina HiSeq 2500. With the reads reprocessed by TCRdb, a single entry stands for each CDR3 protein sequence and no DNA is reported. The table of this sample itemizes just under 1,000 distinct CDR3 sequences. The ten most abundant clones make up less than 20% of the sample. Prior to TCRbeta sequencing, five KLR/GPR56-defined CD4+ populations were enriched by fluorescence-activated cell sorting. The sample comprised memory CD4+ T cells from blood. The receptor source for this set is a human donor in good health.

V is TRBV29-1 and J is TRBJ1-2; absent DNA, TCRdb's TRBD1 call cannot be checked. CDR3 size: 14 residues. CDR1 SQVTM and CDR2 ANQGSEA come from the germline V gene. The chain's CDR3 is CSVAHVAGASGYTF.

According to its frequency, this clonotype is medium-sized. V is TRBV7-9 and J is TRBJ1-2; as DNA is missing, the TRBD1 call by TCRdb cannot be tested. This CDR3 spans 13 amino acids. Germline lookup yields CDR1 SEHNR and CDR2 FQNEAQ (reference sequence). CDR3 loop: CASSLDTNYGYTF.

The rearrangement uses TRBV25-1 and TRBJ2-7; as DNA is missing, the TRBD1 call by TCRdb cannot be tested. Germline lookup yields CDR1 MGHDK and CDR2 SYGVNS. The CDR3 length is 12 residues. This CDR3 is CASSTTGAEQYF.

The V call is TRBV20-1, the J call TRBJ1-2; TCRdb designates TRBD1, a call that cannot be tested without DNA. The CDR3 is made up of 13 amino acids. Germline V CDR1 and CDR2: DFQATT, SNEGSKA (reference sequence). The CDR3 is CSASWGQIYGYTF.

The rearrangement joins TRBV6-1 to TRBJ1-2; absent DNA, TCRdb's TRBD1 call cannot be checked. The CDR3 length is 21 residues. Germline V CDR1 and CDR2: MNHNS, SASEGT. CDR3 loop: CASSEPLAGTGPGAKGYGYTF.

This chain joins TRBV12-3 or TRBV12-4 and TRBJ1-2; TCRdb names TRBD1, which stays unverified in the absence of DNA. The CDR3 consists of 12 residues. CDR3 region: CASTMDRAGYTF.